A selection of T cell receptor beta chains follows, all from one sample in a study of T cell responses to AZD1222 COVID-19 vaccine. The repertoire was sequenced with immunoSEQ multiplex PCR; TCRdb's copy has only in-frame clones and lacks some. The repertoire holds roughly 150,000 clones, with around 90% as singletons. Sequences were derived from peripheral blood, sampled 28 days after the second AZD1222 dose. The source is an adult who received the AZD1222 COVID-19 vaccine. CDR3s include the opening cysteine and the closing phenylalanine or tryptophan. D genes are given only for firm matches. Expanded clones get a size class; other rows say once, few or many, or leave the size out.

j_call | v_call | d_call | cdr3_length | clone_size | cdr3_aa | cdr3_nt
TRBJ2-3 | TRBV19 | NA | 14 | once | CASSPYFSTDTQYF | TGTGCCAGTAGTCCCTACTTCAGCACAGATACGCAGTATTTT
TRBJ2-3 | TRBV11-2 | TRBD2 | 16 | NA | CASSLNPSGVSDTQYF | TGTGCCAGCAGCTTAAACCCTAGCGGGGTTTCAGATACGCAGTATTTT
TRBJ2-3 | TRBV5-6 | NA | 15 | NA | CASSLEGQSTDTQYF | TGTGCCAGCAGCTTGGAAGGACAGTCCACAGATACGCAGTATTTT
TRBJ2-7 | TRBV5-1 | TRBD1 | 17 | NA | CASSSGEKPGQGHEQYF | TGCGCCAGCAGCTCGGGGGAGAAGCCGGGACAGGGTCACGAGCAGTACTTC
TRBJ2-1 | TRBV2 | TRBD1 | 13 | NA | CASSRTGGVEQFF | TGTGCCAGCAGCCGGACAGGGGGCGTTGAGCAGTTCTTC
TRBJ1-6 | TRBV6-5 | NA | 14 | NA | CASSYDTVNSPLHF | TGTGCCAGCAGTTACGACACGGTCAATTCACCCCTCCACTTT
TRBJ1-3 | TRBV2 | NA | 15 | once | CASSVGQSSGNTIYF | TGTGCCAGCAGTGTAGGGCAGTCATCTGGAAACACCATATATTTT
TRBJ1-6 | TRBV5-1 | TRBD1 | 14 | NA | CASSPGQGNSPLHF | TGCGCCAGCAGCCCTGGACAGGGAAATTCACCCCTCCACTTT
TRBJ1-3 | TRBV5-1 | NA | 15 | NA | CASSLDRSSGNTIYF | TGCGCCAGCAGCCTCGACCGCAGCTCTGGAAACACCATATATTTT
TRBJ1-1 | TRBV7-2 | NA | 14 | NA | CASSLPLQNTEAFF | TGTGCCAGCAGCTTACCGCTCCAGAACACTGAAGCTTTCTTT
TRBJ2-4 | TRBV15 | NA | 12 | NA | CATSRVGDIQYF | TGTGCCACCAGCAGAGTGGGGGACATTCAGTACTTC
TRBJ1-1 | TRBV14 | NA | 13 | NA | CASSRIMNTEAFF | TGTGCCAGCAGCCGAATAATGAACACTGAAGCTTTCTTT
TRBJ2-2 | TRBV6-5 | TRBD1 | 15 | NA | CASTRTGGNTGELFF | TGTGCCAGCACCCGGACAGGGGGGAACACCGGGGAGCTGTTTTTT
TRBJ2-7 | TRBV27 | NA | 13 | NA | CASRAPGSYEQYF | TGTGCCAGCAGAGCGCCAGGGTCCTACGAGCAGTACTTC